The present TCR beta chain was sequenced within a study of cytomegalovirus exposure and HLA in healthy donors. As for this clone: Its antigen is undetermined.

Germline-derived CDR1 and CDR2 are SGHRS and YFSETQ. Trimming removed 4 bases at V and 1 base at J, with 14 bases between. This CDR3 has 16 amino acids. It was with 60 Vbeta and 13 Jbeta primers that the PCR ran. Sequencing was performed with immunoSEQ multiplex PCR; in TCRdb, only in-frame clones are kept and a portion is missing. The sample contains about 190,000 clones, roughly 80% of which appear only once. Regarding the study as a whole: Excluded were some V segments that proved indistinguishable, including TRBV6-2 and TRBV6-3. The study recorded 160 or so TCR beta chains that were cytomegalovirus-associated. The authors assumed roughly uniform sequencing depth across donors for presence/absence analyses.

The chain uses TRBV5-1 and TRBJ2-2; D gene unclear. Sequences were obtained from PBMCs. The clonotype was recovered from a man aged 50-60 years in good health and CMV-seronegative. DNA for the CDR3: TGCGCCAGCAGCCCCTGGCAGGTCGAGAACACCGGGGAGCTGTTTTTT. Its translation: CASSPWQVENTGELFF.